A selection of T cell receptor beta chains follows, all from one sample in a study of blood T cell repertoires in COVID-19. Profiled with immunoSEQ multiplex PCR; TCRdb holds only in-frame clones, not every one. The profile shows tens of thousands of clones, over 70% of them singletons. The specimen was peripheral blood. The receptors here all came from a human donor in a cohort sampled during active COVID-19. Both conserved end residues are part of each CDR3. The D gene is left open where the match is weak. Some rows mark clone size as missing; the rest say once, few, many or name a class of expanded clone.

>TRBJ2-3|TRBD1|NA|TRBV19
TGTGCCACCAAGTCCCTCCGACAGGGCGTTGATACGCAGTATTTT
CATKSLRQGVDTQYF
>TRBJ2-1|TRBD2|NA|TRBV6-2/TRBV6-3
TGTGCCAGCAGTCTAAGACTAGCGGGAGTGGGCAATGAGCAGTTCTTC
CASSLRLAGVGNEQFF
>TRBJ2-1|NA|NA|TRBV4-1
TGCGCCAGCAGCCGAGGGGGAATCTCCTACAATGAGCAGTTCTTC
CASSRGGISYNEQFF
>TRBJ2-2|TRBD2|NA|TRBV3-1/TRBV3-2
TGTGCCAGCAGCCCTCATGCCCGGAGCGGGTGGGGGGGCGGGGAGCTGTTTTTT
CASSPHARSGWGGGELFF
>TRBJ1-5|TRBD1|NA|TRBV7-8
TGTGCCAGCAGCTTGGGACAGGGGGCAAGCAATCAGCCCCAGCATTTT
CASSLGQGASNQPQHF
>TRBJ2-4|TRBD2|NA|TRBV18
TGTGCCAGCTCACCAAGGGCGGGAGGGCCCTCGGCCAAAAACATTCAGTACTTC
CASSPRAGGPSAKNIQYF
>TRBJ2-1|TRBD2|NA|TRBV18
TGTGCCAGCTCCCAACTAGCGGGGTTATACAATGAGCAGTTCTTC
CASSQLAGLYNEQFF
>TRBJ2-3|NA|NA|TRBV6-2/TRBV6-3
TGTGCCAGCAGTTACCCCGATTTGCGGGCGCAGTATTTT
CASSYPDLRAQYF
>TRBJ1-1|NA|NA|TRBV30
TGTGCCTGGAAGGAGGGGCCGAACACTGAAGCTTTCTTT
CAWKEGPNTEAFF
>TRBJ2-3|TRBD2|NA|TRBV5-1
TGCGCCAGCAGCTTGACCCCTAGCGGGGGCCCCGATACGCAGTATTTT
CASSLTPSGGPDTQYF
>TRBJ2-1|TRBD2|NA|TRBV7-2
TGTGCCAGCAGCTCGTTTACGGGGACTATTCGTGAGCAGTTCTTC
CASSSFTGTIREQFF
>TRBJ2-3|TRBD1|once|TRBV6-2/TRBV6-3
TGTGCCAGCAGTTATCCTTTAACTGGGACAGGGATCACAGATACGCAGTATTTT
CASSYPLTGTGITDTQYF
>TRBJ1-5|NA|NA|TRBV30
TGTGCCTGGAGTAGCGGCCAGATCATCGGTGGCAATCAGCCCCAGCATTTT
CAWSSGQIIGGNQPQHF
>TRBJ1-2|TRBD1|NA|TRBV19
TGTGCCAGTAGGGTCACCGGGACAGGGGCCTATGGCTACACCTTC
CASRVTGTGAYGYTF
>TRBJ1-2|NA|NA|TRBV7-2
TGTGCCAGCAGCTCCGACAGTCTTAACTATGGCTACACCTTC
CASSSDSLNYGYTF
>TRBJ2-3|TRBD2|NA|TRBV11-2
TGTGCCAGCACCCGGGCCCTAGCGGGAGGGGCAGATACGCAGTATTTT
CASTRALAGGADTQYF
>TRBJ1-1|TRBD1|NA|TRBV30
TGTGCCTGGAATGCGGGACAGGCGCTCATGAACACTGAAGCTTTCTTT
CAWNAGQALMNTEAFF
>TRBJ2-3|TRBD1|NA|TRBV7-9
TGTGCCAGCAGCGCCCAGGGGGGCACAGATACGCAGTATTTT
CASSAQGGTDTQYF
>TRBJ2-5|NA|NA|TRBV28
TGTGCCAGCAGTTCCCCCTTCGGCGGTCGTTCGGAGACCCAGTACTTC
CASSSPFGGRSETQYF
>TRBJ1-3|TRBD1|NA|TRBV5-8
TGTGCCAGCAGCGACCGGACAGGGTTTTCTGGAAACACCATATATTTT
CASSDRTGFSGNTIYF
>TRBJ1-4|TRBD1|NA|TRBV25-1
TGTGCCAGCAGTGCCGGGACAGGGGGCTCTAATGAAAAACTGTTTTTT
CASSAGTGGSNEKLFF
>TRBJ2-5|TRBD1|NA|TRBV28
TGTGCCAGCAGTTTACTCGACAGGGGGCAAGAGACCCAGTACTTC
CASSLLDRGQETQYF
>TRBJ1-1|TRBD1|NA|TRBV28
TGTGCCAGCAGTGGTCCCCTCGGGACAGGGAGGACTGAAGCTTTCTTT
CASSGPLGTGRTEAFF
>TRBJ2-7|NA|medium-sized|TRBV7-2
TGTGCCAGCAGCTTAGGACAGTTCTACGAGCAGTACTTC
CASSLGQFYEQYF
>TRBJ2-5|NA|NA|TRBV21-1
TGTGCCAGCAGAACCGGGACAAGGGAGAAAAAGACCCAGTACTTC
CASRTGTREKKTQYF
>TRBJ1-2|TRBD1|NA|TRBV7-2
TGTGCCAGCAGCTTATCGGGACAGGGGCGCTATGGCTACACCTTC
CASSLSGQGRYGYTF
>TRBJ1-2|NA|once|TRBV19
TGTGCCAGTAGCCGAGACTCAGTTCCAAACTATGGCTACACCTTC
CASSRDSVPNYGYTF
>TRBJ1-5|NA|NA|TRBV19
TGTGCCAGTACTATTACAACAGGACCTAATCAGCCCCAGCATTTT
CASTITTGPNQPQHF
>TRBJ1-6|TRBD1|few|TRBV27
TGTGCCAGCAGTTCCCCGGGACAGGGGACTTCACCCCTCCACTTT
CASSSPGQGTSPLHF
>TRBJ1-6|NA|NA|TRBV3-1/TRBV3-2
TGTGCCAGCAGCCGCCTAGGACAGTCTGATTCACCCCTCCACTTT
CASSRLGQSDSPLHF
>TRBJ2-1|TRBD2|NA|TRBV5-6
TGTGCCAGCAGCTTCAGGCCGCGGGAGTTAACGGCGCAGTTCTTC
CASSFRPRELTAQFF
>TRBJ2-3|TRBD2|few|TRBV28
TGTGCCAGCAGGGGGGGACTAGCGGGAGATACGCAGTATTTT
CASRGGLAGDTQYF
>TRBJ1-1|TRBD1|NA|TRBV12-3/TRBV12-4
TGTGCCAGCAGTTTGGGGGACAGGACTGAAGCTTTCTTT
CASSLGDRTEAFF
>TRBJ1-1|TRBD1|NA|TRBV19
TGTGCCAGTAGGCACAGGGGAGCAAACACTGAAGCTTTCTTT
CASRHRGANTEAFF
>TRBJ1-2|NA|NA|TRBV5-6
TGTGCCAGCATCCTTACTCAAGCCCCGAAGAACTATGGCTACACCTTC
CASILTQAPKNYGYTF
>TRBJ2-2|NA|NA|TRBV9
TGTGCCAGCACTAGGGGTTCGAACACCGGGGAGCTGTTTTTT
CASTRGSNTGELFF
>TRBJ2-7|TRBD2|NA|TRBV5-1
TGCGCCAGCAGGCCGCGGGACTACTCCTACGAGCAGTACTTC
CASRPRDYSYEQYF
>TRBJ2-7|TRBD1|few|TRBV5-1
TGCGCCAGCAGCTTGGAGGGACAGACCTACGAGCAGTACTTC
CASSLEGQTYEQYF
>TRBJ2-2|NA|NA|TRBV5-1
TGCGCCAGCAGCCCAGCGGCCTCCGTCGCCACCGGGGAGCTGTTTTTT
CASSPAASVATGELFF
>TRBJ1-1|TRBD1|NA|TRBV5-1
TGCGCCAGCAGCACGGGACAGGGGGCAACTGAAGCTTTCTTT
CASSTGQGATEAFF
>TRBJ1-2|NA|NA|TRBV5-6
TGTGCCAGCAGCCCGGGGGGGAGCTACACCTTC
CASSPGGSYTF
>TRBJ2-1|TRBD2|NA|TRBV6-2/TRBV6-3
TGTGCCAGCAGTTACTCGATGGGTAGCGGGAGGGTGAACAATGAGCAGTTCTTC
CASSYSMGSGRVNNEQFF
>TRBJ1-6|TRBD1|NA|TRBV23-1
TGCGCCAGCAGTCAATCTCCGGCCGGGACAGCTAATTCACCCCTCCACTTT
CASSQSPAGTANSPLHF
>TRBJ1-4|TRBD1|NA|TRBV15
TGTGCCACCAGCACCTACAGGGGGCGCCTAGAAAAACTGTTTTTT
CATSTYRGRLEKLFF
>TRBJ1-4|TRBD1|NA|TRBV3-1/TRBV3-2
TGTGCCAGCAGCCTACACAGGGGAACTAATGAAAAACTGTTTTTT
CASSLHRGTNEKLFF
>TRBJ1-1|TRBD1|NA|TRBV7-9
TGTGCCAGCAGCTCGCCGGGACAGGGAATCCCTGAAGCTTTCTTT
CASSSPGQGIPEAFF
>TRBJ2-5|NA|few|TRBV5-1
TGCGCCAGCAGTAGGACTACCCTTGGGACCCAGTACTTC
CASSRTTLGTQYF
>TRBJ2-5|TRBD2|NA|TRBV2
TGTGCCAGCAGTTCCCGACTAGCGGGTGGGATGGCGACCCAGTACTTC
CASSSRLAGGMATQYF
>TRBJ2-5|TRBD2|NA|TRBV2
TGTGCCAGCAGATTCCCGAGCGGGGGGGTAGAGACCCAGTACTTC
CASRFPSGGVETQYF
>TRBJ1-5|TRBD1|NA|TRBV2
TGTGCCAGCAGTTTCGGACAGGACGGGGGTCAGCCCCAGCATTTT
CASSFGQDGGQPQHF
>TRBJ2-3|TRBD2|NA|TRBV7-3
TGTGCCAGCAGCCAACGACTAGCGGGGGGTGGAGATACGCAGTATTTT
CASSQRLAGGGDTQYF